This TCR beta chain was identified during a study of technical replicates of blood from several donors. The data were produced by immunoSEQ multiplex PCR, yet TCRdb's version contains in-frame clones alone and is incomplete. In the table there are about 88,000 clones, 80% to 95% of which are singletons. Trimming left V 1 base short and J 4 bases short, with 16 bases between. From germline, CDR1 is MGHRA and CDR2 YSYEKL. CDR3 size: 17 residues. This chain uses TRBV4-1 with TRBJ2-2; D is perhaps TRBD2 (6 bases). The material sequenced was T cells isolated from PBMCs. This clonotype originated in a human donor in good health. CDR3 bases: TGCGCCAGCAGCCAAGGGGCCCCCGGGAGCTTCACCGGGGAGCTGTTTTTT. Translated: CASSQGAPGSFTGELFF.